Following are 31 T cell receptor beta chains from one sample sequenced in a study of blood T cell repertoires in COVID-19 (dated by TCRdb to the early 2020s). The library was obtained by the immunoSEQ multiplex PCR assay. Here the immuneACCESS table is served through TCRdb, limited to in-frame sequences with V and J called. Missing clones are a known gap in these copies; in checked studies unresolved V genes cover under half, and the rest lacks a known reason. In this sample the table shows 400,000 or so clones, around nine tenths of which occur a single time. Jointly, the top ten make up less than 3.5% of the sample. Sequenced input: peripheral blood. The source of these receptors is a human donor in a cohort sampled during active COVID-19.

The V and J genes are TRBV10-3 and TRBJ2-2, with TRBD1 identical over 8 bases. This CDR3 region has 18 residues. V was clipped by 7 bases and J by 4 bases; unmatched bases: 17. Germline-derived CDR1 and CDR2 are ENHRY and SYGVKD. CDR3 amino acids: CAINPGQDKDGGTGELFF. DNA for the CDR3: TGTGCCATCAACCCGGGACAGGACAAAGACGGCGGCACCGGGGAGCTGTTTTTT.

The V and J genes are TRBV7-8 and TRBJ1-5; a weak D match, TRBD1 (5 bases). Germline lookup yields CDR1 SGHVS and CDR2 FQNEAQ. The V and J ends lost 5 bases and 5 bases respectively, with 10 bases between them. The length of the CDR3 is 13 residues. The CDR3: CASSLKGDQPQHF. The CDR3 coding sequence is TGTGCCAGCAGCCTCAAAGGGGATCAGCCCCAGCATTTT. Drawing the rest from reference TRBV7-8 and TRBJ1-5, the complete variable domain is GAGVSQSPRYKVAKRGQDVALRCDPISGHVSLFWYQQALGQGPEFLTYFQNEAQLDKSGLPSDRFFAERPEGSVSTLKIQRTQQEDSAVYLCASSLKGDQPQHFGDGTRLSIL.

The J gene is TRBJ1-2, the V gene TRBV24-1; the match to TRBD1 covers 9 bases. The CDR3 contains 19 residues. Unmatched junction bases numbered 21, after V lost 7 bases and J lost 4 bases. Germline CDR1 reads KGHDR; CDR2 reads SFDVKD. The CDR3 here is CATRPEGRQGTGSTYGYTF. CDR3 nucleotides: TGTGCCACCAGACCTGAAGGACGCCAAGGGACAGGGTCCACCTATGGCTACACCTTC.

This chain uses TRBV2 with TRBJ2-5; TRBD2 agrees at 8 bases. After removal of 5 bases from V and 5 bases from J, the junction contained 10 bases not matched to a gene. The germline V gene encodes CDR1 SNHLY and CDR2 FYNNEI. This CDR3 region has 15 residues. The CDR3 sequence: CASSPLGGVDETQYF. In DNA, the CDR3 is TGTGCCAGCAGTCCCCTCGGGGGGGTCGACGAGACCCAGTACTTC.

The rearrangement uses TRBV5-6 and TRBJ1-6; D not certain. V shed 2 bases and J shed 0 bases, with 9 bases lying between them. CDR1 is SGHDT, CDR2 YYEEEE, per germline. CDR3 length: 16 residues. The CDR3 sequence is CASSLRRSSYNSPLHF. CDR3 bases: TGTGCCAGCAGCTTACGTAGGAGCTCCTATAATTCACCCCTCCACTTT. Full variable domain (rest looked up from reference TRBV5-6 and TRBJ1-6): DAGVTQSPTHLIKTRGQQVTLRCSPKSGHDTVSWYQQALGQGPQFIFQYYEEEERQRGNFPDRFSGHQFPNYSSELNVNALLLGDSALYLCASSLRRSSYNSPLHFGNGTRLTVT.

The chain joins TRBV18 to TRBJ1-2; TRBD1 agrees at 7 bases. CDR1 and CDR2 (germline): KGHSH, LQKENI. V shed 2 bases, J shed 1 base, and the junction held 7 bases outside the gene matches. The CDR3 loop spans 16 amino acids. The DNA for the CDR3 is TGTGCCAGCTCACCATCACGGACAGGCATTAACTATGGCTACACCTTC. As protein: CASSPSRTGINYGYTF.

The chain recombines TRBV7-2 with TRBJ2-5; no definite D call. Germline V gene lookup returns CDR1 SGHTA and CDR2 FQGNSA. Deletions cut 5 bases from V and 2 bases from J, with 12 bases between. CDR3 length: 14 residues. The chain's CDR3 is CASSRMGVQETQYF. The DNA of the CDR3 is TGTGCCAGCAGCCGCATGGGCGTGCAAGAGACCCAGTACTTC. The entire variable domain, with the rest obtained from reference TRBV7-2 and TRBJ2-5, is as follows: GAGVSQSPSNKVTEKGKDVELRCDPISGHTALYWYRQSLGQGLEFLIYFQGNSAPDKSGLPSDRFSAERTGGSVSTLTIQRTQQEDSAVYLCASSRMGVQETQYFGPGTRLLVL.

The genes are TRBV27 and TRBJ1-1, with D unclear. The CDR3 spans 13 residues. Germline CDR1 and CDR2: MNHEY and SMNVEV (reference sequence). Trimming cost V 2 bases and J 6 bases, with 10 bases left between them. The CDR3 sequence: CASSLRRMAEAFF. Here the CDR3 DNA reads TGTGCCAGCAGTTTAAGGAGAATGGCTGAAGCTTTCTTT.

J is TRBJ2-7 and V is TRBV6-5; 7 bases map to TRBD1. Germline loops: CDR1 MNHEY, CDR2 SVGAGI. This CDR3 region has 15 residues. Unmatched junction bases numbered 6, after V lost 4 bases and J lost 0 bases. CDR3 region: CASSSRDSFSYEQYF. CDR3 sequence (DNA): TGTGCCAGCAGTTCCCGGGACAGTTTCTCCTACGAGCAGTACTTC.

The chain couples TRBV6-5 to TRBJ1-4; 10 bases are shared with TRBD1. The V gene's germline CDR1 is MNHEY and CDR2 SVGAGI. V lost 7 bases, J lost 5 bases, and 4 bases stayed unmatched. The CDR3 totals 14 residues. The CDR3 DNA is TGTGCCAGCAAACCGGGACAGGGGAATGAAAAACTGTTTTTT. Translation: CASKPGQGNEKLFF.

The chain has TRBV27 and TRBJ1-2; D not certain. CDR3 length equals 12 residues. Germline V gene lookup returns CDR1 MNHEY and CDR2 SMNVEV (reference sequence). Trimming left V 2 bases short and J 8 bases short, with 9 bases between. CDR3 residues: CASSLDGLGYTF. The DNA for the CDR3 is TGTGCCAGCAGTTTAGACGGACTGGGCTACACCTTC.

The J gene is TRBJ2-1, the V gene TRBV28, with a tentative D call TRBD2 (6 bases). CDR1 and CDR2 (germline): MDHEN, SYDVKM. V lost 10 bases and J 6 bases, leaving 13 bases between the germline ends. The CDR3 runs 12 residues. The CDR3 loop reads CAISAGLNEQFF. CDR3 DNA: TGTGCCATTTCAGCGGGCCTCAATGAGCAGTTCTTC.

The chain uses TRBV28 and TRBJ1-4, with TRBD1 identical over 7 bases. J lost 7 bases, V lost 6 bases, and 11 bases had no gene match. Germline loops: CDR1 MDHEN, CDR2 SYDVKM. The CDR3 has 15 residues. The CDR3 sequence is CASSPSTGAVEKLFF. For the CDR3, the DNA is TGTGCCAGCAGCCCCTCAACAGGGGCCGTTGAAAAACTGTTTTTT.

Written as DNA, the CDR3 is TGTGCCAGCAGCAACCGGGACTATGAAGAGACCCAGTACTTC. Encoded protein: CASSNRDYEETQYF. This chain uses TRBV21-1 with TRBJ2-5; TRBD2 was called by the table and not checked on the DNA. TRBV21-1 is listed as a pseudogene. The CDR3 spans 14 residues.

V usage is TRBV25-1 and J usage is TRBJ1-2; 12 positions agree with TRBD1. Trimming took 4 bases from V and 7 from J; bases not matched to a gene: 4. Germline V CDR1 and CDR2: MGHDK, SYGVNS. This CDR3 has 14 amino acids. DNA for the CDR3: TGTGCCAGCAGTGTGGGACAGGGGGCGGGTGGCTACACCTTC. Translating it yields CASSVGQGAGGYTF.

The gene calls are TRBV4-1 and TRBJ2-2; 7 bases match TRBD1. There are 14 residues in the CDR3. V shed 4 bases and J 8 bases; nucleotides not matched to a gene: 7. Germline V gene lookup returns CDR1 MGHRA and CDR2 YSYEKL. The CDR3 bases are TGCGCCAGCAGCCCGACAGGGTTCGCAGGGGAGCTGTTTTTT. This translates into CASSPTGFAGELFF.

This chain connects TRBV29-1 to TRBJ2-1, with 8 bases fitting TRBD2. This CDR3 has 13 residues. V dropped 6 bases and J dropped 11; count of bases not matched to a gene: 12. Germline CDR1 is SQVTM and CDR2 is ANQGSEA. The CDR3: CSVVRTSTGKQFF. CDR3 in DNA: TGCAGCGTCGTCCGGACTAGCACGGGAAAGCAGTTCTTC.

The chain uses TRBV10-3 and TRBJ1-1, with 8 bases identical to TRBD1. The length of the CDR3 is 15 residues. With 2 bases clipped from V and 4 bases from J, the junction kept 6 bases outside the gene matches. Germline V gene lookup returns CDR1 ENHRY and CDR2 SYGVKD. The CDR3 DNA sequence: TGTGCCATCAGTGAGATCACAGGGGGAGGCACTGAAGCTTTCTTT. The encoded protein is CAISEITGGGTEAFF.

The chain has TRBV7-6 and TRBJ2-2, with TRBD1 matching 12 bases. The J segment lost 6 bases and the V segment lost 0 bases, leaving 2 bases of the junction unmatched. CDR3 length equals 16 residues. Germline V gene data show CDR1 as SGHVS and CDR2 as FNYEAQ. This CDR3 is CASSLAGTGGSGELFF. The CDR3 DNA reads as TGTGCCAGCAGCTTAGCGGGGACAGGGGGCTCCGGGGAGCTGTTTTTT.

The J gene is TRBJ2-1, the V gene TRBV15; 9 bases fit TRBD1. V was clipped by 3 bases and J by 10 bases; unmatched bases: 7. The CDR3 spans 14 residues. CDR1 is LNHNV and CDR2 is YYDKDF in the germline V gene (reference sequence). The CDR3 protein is CATSRGQGEREQFF. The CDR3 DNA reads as TGTGCCACCAGCAGGGGACAGGGTGAAAGGGAGCAGTTCTTC.

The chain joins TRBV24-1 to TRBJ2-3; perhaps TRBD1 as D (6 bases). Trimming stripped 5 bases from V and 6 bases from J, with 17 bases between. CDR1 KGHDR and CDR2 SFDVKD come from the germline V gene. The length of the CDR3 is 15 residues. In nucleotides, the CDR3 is TGTGCCACCAGTGCCGGAGCAGGGGTTCGGGATACGCAGTATTTT. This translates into CATSAGAGVRDTQYF.

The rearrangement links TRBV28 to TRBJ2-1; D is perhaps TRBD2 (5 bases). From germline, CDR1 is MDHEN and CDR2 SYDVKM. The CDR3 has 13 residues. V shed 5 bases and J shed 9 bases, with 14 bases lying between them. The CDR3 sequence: CASSPALEVEQFF. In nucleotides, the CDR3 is TGTGCCAGCAGTCCCGCCCTGGAGGTTGAGCAGTTCTTC.

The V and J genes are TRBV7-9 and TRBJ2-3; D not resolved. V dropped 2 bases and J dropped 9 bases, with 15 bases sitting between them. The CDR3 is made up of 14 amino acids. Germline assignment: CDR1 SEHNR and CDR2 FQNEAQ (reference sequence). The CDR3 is CASSLNPTPETQYF. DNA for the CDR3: TGTGCCAGCAGCTTAAATCCCACCCCCGAGACGCAGTATTTT.

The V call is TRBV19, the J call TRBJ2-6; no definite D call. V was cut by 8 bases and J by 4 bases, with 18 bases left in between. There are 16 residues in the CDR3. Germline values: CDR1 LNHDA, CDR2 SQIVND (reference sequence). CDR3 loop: CASHIAAASGANVLTF. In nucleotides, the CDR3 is TGTGCCAGTCATATCGCGGCAGCATCAGGGGCCAACGTCCTGACTTTC. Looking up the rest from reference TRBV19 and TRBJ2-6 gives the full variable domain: DGGITQSPKYLFRKEGQNVTLSCEQNLNHDAMYWYRQDPGQGLRLIYYSQIVNDFQKGDIAEGYSVSREKKESFPLTVTSAQKNPTAFYLCASHIAAASGANVLTFGAGSRLTVL.

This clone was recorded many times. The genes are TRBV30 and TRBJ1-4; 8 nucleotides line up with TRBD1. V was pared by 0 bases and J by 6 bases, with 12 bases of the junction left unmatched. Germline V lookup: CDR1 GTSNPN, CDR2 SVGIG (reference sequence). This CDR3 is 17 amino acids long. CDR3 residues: CAWSVKNSGTGYEKLFF. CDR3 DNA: TGTGCCTGGAGTGTCAAAAACTCCGGGACAGGCTATGAAAAACTGTTTTTT.

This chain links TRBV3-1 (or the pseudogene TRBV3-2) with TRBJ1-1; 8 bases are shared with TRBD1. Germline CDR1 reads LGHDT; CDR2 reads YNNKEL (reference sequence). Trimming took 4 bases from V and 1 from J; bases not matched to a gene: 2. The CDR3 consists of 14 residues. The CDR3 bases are TGTGCCAGCAGCCCGACAGGGGCGAACACTGAAGCTTTCTTT. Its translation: CASSPTGANTEAFF.

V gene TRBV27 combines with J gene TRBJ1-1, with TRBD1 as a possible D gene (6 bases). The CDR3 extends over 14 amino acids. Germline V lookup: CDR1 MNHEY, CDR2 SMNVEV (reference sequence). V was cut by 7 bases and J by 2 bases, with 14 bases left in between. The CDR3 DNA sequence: TGTGCCAGCACTAGGGGGGGACTTAACACTGAAGCTTTCTTT. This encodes CASTRGGLNTEAFF.

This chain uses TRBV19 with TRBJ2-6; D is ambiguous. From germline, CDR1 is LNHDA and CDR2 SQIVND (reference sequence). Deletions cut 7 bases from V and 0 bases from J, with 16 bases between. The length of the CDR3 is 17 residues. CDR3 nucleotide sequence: TGTGCCAGTACTTATACAGATCCCTCCTCTGGGGCCAACGTCCTGACTTTC. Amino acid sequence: CASTYTDPSSGANVLTF.

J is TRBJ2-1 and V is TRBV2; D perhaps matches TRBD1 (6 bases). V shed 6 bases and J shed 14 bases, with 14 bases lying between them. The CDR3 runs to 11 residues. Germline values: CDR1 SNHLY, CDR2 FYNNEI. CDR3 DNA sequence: TGTGCCAGCAGCAATGGACAGTCGGAGTTCTTC. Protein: CASSNGQSEFF.

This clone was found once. CDR3 residues: CSTLTGNEQFF. Written as DNA, the CDR3 is TGCAGCACTTTGACAGGGAATGAGCAGTTCTTC. The chain has TRBV29-1 and TRBJ2-1, with 7 bases that match TRBD1. CDR1 is SQVTM and CDR2 is ANQGSEA in the germline V gene. This CDR3 is built from 11 residues. V was clipped by 8 bases and J by 7 bases; unmatched bases: 5.

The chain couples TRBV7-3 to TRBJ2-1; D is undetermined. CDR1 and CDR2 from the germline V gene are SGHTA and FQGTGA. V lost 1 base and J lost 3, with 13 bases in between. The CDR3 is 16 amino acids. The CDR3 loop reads CASSLMGRPNYNEQFF. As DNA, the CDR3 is TGTGCCAGCAGCTTAATGGGCAGACCTAACTACAATGAGCAGTTCTTC.